The rows below give T cell receptor beta chains drawn from one sample of a study of OX40 agonist ivuxolimab in advanced cancers. Profiling relied on immunoSEQ multiplex PCR, and the TCRdb table lists in-frame clones only, not all of them. The table has 30,000 or so clones, more than 60% seen once. Sequencing was performed on CD4+ or CD8+ T cells sorted from blood, taken in a trial of the OX40 agonist ivuxolimab. These receptors all stem from an adult with an advanced solid tumor such as melanoma, head and neck, liver or kidney cancer. CDR3s include the opening cysteine and the closing phenylalanine or tryptophan. D genes are given only for firm matches. The size field is filled for only some rows; it gives once, few, many or a size class.

D	size	V	J	CDR3	DNA
.	.	TRBV11-1	TRBJ2-7	CASSLEVVSYEQYF	TGTGCCAGCAGCTTAGAAGTGGTCTCCTACGAGCAGTACTTC
.	.	TRBV18	TRBJ1-1	CASSQGQNTEAFF	TGTGCCAGCTCACAGGGACAGAACACTGAAGCTTTCTTT
.	.	TRBV5-6	TRBJ2-7	CASSQSLVDYEQYF	TGTGCCAGCAGCCAGTCCCTTGTCGACTACGAGCAGTACTTC
.	.	TRBV6-6	TRBJ1-6	CASSYIPGSRNSPLHF	TGTGCCAGCAGTTACATTCCTGGGAGTCGGAATTCACCCCTCCACTTT
TRBD1	once	TRBV6-6	TRBJ2-5	CASTIGGTGGETQYF	TGTGCCAGCACCATAGGGGGGACAGGGGGAGAGACCCAGTACTTC
TRBD2	.	TRBV7-9	TRBJ2-7	CASSKEGLAAYEQYF	TGTGCCAGCAGTAAAGAGGGACTAGCGGCTTACGAGCAGTACTTC
.	.	TRBV7-9	TRBJ2-5	CASSLGGRVETQYF	TGTGCCAGCAGCCTAGGGGGGAGAGTAGAGACCCAGTACTTC
.	.	TRBV7-9	TRBJ1-1	CASSLALGGNDPEAFF	TGTGCCAGCAGCTTAGCGCTTGGGGGGAATGACCCTGAAGCTTTCTTT
.	once	TRBV7-2	TRBJ2-3	CASYQGPDTQYF	TGTGCCAGCTACCAGGGTCCGGATACGCAGTATTTT
TRBD2	.	TRBV2	TRBJ2-7	CASSEAGLAPYEQYF	TGTGCCAGCAGTGAAGCGGGACTAGCGCCCTACGAGCAGTACTTC
TRBD1	.	TRBV4-2	TRBJ2-7	CASSQAGTGGTYEQYF	TGTGCCAGCAGCCAAGCCGGGACAGGGGGAACGTACGAGCAGTACTTC
.	.	TRBV9	TRBJ2-3	CASSDRRDTTDTQYF	TGTGCCAGCAGCGACCGACGTGACACCACAGATACGCAGTATTTT
.	.	TRBV2	TRBJ2-7	CASGTGTYEQYF	TGTGCCAGCGGAACAGGGACCTACGAGCAGTACTTC
TRBD2	.	TRBV19	TRBJ2-1	CASSWRTSGRASYNEQFF	TGTGCCAGTAGTTGGAGGACTAGCGGGAGGGCCTCCTACAATGAGCAGTTCTTC
.	once	TRBV10-1	TRBJ2-6	CASSGRDRYLSGANVLTF	TGCGCCAGCAGTGGGCGAGACAGGTATCTGTCTGGGGCCAACGTCCTGACTTTC
.	.	TRBV6-1	TRBJ2-4	CASSEAGSTKNIQYF	TGTGCCAGCAGTGAAGCGGGGTCGACCAAAAACATTCAGTACTTC
.	.	TRBV6-5	TRBJ2-3	CASRTQYF	TGTGCCAGCAGAACGCAGTATTTT
.	.	TRBV27	TRBJ1-5	CASSLSRVNQPQHF	TGTGCCAGCAGTTTATCTCGGGTTAATCAGCCCCAGCATTTT
TRBD2	few	TRBV2	TRBJ2-3	CASRLDSGGSDTQYF	TGTGCCAGCCGACTTGACTCGGGGGGGTCAGATACGCAGTATTTT
.	few	TRBV9	TRBJ1-6	CASSVGELTQGPLHF	TGTGCCAGCAGCGTAGGCGAACTTACGCAAGGGCCCCTCCACTTT
.	.	TRBV30	TRBJ1-3	CAWSYGTFNTIYF	TGTGCCTGGAGTTACGGGACATTCAACACCATATATTTT
.	.	TRBV21-1	TRBJ2-7	CASSNGDRTYEQYF	TGTGCCAGCAGCAACGGGGACAGAACCTACGAGCAGTACTTC
TRBD2	.	TRBV5-6	TRBJ2-7	CASSSGLVLDEQYF	TGTGCCAGCAGCTCGGGACTAGTTTTGGACGAGCAGTACTTC